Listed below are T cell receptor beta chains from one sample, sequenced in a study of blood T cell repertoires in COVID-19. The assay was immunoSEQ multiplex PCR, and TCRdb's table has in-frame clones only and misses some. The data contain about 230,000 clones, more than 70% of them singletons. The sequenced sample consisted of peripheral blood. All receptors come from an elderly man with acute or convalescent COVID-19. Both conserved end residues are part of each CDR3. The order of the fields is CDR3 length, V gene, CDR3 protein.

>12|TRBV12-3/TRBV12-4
CASSTDTDTQYF
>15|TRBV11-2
CASSLERRSTDTQYF
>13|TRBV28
CASSSGQLDTQYF
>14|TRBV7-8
CASSLGAGGETQYF
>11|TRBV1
CTSSQGGDRAF
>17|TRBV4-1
CASRGRMGAGVSNEQFF
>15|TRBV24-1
CATSDLAGSTDTQYF
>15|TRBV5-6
CASSWRGASYNEQFF
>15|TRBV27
CASSLSPRQVYEQYF
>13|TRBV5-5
CASSLSFSYEQYF
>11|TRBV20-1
CSASTGAIQYF
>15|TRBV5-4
CASSLTRSSYNEQFF
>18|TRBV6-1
CASSEAPGQSNSNQPQHF
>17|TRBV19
CASSMTEGLRANTEAFF
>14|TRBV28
CASSLSGANTEAFF
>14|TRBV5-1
CASSSTGVGNTIYF
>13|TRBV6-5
CASRYTGNTEAFF
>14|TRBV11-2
CASSPRTGYYEQYF
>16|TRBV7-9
CASSSQRLVSTDTQYF
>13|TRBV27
CASRLRGGVEQYF
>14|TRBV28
CASRTLGGNYGYTF
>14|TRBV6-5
CASSMGGSGNTIYF
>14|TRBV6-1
CASSEAGGFTEAFF
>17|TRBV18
CASSPNPSTGLFSPLHF
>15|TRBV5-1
CASSLIVAGSYEQYF
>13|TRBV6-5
CASSYQTGAEAFF
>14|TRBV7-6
CASSFGGPTGELFF
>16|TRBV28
CASSSLPVSGANVLTF
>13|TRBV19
CASSIEGRGELFF
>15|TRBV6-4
CASRKGAGSYNEQFF
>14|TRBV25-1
CASSGQGVNSPLHF
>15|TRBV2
CASTGDRGGNQPQHF
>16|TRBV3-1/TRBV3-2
CASSQDRPGSNQPQHF
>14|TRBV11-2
CASTLLPGFRELFF
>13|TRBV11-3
CASSFGQTDTQYF
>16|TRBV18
CASSPSTSGFTDTQYF
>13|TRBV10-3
CAIRGGQGYEQYF
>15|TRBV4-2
CASSQVFPDTDTQYF
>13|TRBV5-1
CASSLWDRETQYF
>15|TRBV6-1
CASSEGTALLEKLFF
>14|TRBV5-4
CASSPRTSAYEQYF
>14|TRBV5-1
CASSLGDSNYGYTF